These 6 T cell receptor beta chains originate from one sample sequenced in a study of T cell responses to AZD1222 COVID-19 vaccine. TCRdb keeps only in-frame clones here, not all; method: immunoSEQ multiplex PCR. The sample has some 150,000 clones; roughly 90% are singletons. The specimen was peripheral blood, collected on day 0 of MenACWY control vaccination. These receptors all come from an adult in good health.

The rearrangement joins TRBV4-3 to TRBJ1-3; D gene uncertain. Germline V gene lookup returns CDR1 LGHNA and CDR2 YSLEER. The V end lost 4 bases, the J end lost 0 bases, and 10 bases lay between the germline ends. The CDR3 length is 15 residues. In DNA, the CDR3 is TGCGCCAGCAGCCGCGCCCCGAGCTCTGGAAACACCATATATTTT. Its protein product is CASSRAPSSGNTIYF.

This clone was seen a single time. This chain uses TRBV10-3 with TRBJ2-7, with 10 bases aligning to TRBD1. V gave up 3 bases and J gave up 5 bases; unmatched junction bases: 4. Germline values: CDR1 ENHRY, CDR2 SYGVKD. The CDR3 runs 14 residues. This CDR3 is CAISDGTGEDEQYV. CDR3 nucleotides: TGTGCCATCAGTGACGGGACAGGGGAGGACGAGCAGTACGTC.

This clone is a singleton in its sample. V and J are TRBV12-3 or TRBV12-4 and TRBJ2-1, with unresolved D. V was shortened by 9 bases and J by 4 bases, with 7 bases between the two germline ends. The CDR3 extends over 11 amino acids. The CDR3: CASSGYNEQFF. In nucleotides, the CDR3 is TGTGCCAGTTCCGGATACAATGAGCAGTTCTTC.

The chain joins TRBV19 to TRBJ1-4, with TRBD1 identical over 7 bases. Germline CDR1 and CDR2: LNHDA and SQIVND (reference sequence). This CDR3 spans 15 amino acids. V was clipped by 8 bases and J by 4 bases; unmatched bases: 10. The CDR3 sequence is CASGSRQGINEKLFF. CDR3 sequence (DNA): TGTGCCAGTGGCTCTCGACAGGGCATTAATGAAAAACTGTTTTTT.

The chain links TRBV28 to TRBJ1-2, with D possibly TRBD1 on 6 matching bases. The CDR3 totals 16 residues. Trimming stripped 5 bases from V and 7 bases from J, with 23 bases between. Germline CDR1 reads MDHEN; CDR2 reads SYDVKM. CDR3 in amino acids: CASSPYSDRLGGGYTF. CDR3 DNA sequence: TGTGCCAGCAGTCCATATAGCGACAGGCTGGGGGGTGGCTACACCTTC.

CDR3 loop: CASSPLWNTEAFF. The CDR3 coding sequence is TGTGCCAGCAGTCCCCTCTGGAACACTGAAGCTTTCTTT. The chain carries TRBV28 and TRBJ1-1; D gene ambiguous. Trimming stripped 5 bases from V and 1 base from J, with 8 bases between. CDR3 size: 13 residues. Germline loops: CDR1 MDHEN, CDR2 SYDVKM.